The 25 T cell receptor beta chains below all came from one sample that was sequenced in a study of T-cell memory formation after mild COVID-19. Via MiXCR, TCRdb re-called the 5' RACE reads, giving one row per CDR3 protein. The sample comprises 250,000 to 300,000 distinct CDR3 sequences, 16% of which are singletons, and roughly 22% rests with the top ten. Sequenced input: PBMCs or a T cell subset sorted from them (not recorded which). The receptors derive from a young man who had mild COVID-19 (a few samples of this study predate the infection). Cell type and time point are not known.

The CDR3 is CASSYRQVDGYTF. In DNA, the CDR3 is TGTGCCAGCAGTTACAGACAGGTAGACGGCTACACCTTC. This chain connects TRBV6-5 to TRBJ1-2, with D possibly matching TRBD1 (6 bases). The germline V and J ends were trimmed by 2 bases and 8 bases, with 12 bases remaining between them. The CDR3 length is 13 residues. Germline CDR1 is MNHEY and CDR2 is SVGAGI.

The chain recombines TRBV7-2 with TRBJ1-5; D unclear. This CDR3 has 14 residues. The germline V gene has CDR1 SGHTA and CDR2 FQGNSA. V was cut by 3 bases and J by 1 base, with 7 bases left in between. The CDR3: CASSFGVSNQPQHF. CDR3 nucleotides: TGTGCCAGCAGCTTCGGAGTAAGCAATCAGCCCCAGCATTTT.

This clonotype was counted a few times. CDR3: CASTSHGEKLFF. The CDR3 DNA reads TGTGCCAGTACTTCGCACGGCGAAAAACTGTTTTTT. V is TRBV19 and J is TRBJ1-4; D uncertain. The V gene's germline CDR1 is LNHDA and CDR2 SQIVND (reference sequence). The V end was cut by 7 bases, the J end by 8 bases, with 11 bases between. The CDR3 length is 12 residues.

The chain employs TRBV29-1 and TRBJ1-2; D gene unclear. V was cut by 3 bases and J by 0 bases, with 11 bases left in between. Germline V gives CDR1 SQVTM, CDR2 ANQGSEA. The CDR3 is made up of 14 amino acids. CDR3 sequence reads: CSVDVSASNYGYTF. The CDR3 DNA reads TGCAGCGTTGATGTCTCCGCTTCTAACTATGGCTACACCTTC.

This CDR3 is CASRPGLAGTEQFF. The CDR3 coding sequence is TGTGCCAGCAGACCCGGACTAGCGGGGACTGAGCAGTTCTTC. The chain carries TRBV12-3 or TRBV12-4 and TRBJ2-1; 12 bases are shared with TRBD2. The CDR3 is made up of 14 amino acids. Trimming cost V 6 bases and J 9 bases; bases outside gene matches: 6.

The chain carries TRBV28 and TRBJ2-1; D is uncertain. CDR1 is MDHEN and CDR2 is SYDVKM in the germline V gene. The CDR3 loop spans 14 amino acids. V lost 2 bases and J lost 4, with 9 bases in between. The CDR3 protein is CASSLNSRYNEQFF. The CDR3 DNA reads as TGTGCCAGCAGTTTAAACAGCCGTTACAATGAGCAGTTCTTC.

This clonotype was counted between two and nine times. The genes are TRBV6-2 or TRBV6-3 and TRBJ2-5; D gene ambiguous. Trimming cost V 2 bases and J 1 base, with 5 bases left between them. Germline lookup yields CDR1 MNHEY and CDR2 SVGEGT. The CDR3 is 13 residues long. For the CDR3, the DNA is TGTGCCAGCAGTTACGTCTCCCAAGAGACCCAGTACTTC. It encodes CASSYVSQETQYF.

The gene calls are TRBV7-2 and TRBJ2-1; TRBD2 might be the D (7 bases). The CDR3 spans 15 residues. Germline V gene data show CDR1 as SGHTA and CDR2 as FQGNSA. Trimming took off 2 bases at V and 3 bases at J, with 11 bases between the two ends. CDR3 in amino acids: CASSLRGGVYNEQFF. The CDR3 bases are TGTGCCAGCAGCTTAAGGGGGGGAGTCTACAATGAGCAGTTCTTC. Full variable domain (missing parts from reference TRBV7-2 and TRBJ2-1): GAGVSQSPSNKVTEKGKDVELRCDPISGHTALYWYRQSLGQGLEFLIYFQGNSAPDKSGLPSDRFSAERTGGSVSTLTIQRTQQEDSAVYLCASSLRGGVYNEQFFGPGTRLTVL.

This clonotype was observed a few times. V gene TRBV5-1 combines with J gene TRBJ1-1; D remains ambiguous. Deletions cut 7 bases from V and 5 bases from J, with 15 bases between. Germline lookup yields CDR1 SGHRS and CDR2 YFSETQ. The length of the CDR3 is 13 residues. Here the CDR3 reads CASPWEGSTEAFF. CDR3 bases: TGCGCCAGCCCCTGGGAGGGTAGTACTGAAGCTTTCTTT.

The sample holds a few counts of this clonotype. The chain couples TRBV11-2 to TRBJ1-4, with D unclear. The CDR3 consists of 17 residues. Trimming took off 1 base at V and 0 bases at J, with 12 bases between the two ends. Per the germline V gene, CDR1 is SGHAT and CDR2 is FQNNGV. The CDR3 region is CASSLVVPGATNEKLFF. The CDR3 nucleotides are TGTGCCAGCAGCTTAGTGGTACCGGGCGCAACTAATGAAAAACTGTTTTTT.

This chain's CDR3 is CASRDRGPVLFF. The DNA of the CDR3 is TGTGCCAGCAGGGACAGGGGGCCGGTGCTGTTTTTT. This chain links TRBV2 with TRBJ1-4; 11 bases line up with TRBD1. Per the germline V gene, CDR1 is SNHLY and CDR2 is FYNNEI. V was pared by 6 bases and J by 14 bases, with 5 bases of the junction left unmatched. CDR3 size: 12 residues. Full variable domain (remainder filled in from reference TRBV2 and TRBJ1-4): EPEVTQTPSHQVTQMGQEVILRCVPISNHLYFYWYRQILGQKVEFLVSFYNNEISEKSEIFDDQFSVERPDGSNFTLKIRSTKLEDSAMYFCASRDRGPVLFFGSGTQLSVL.

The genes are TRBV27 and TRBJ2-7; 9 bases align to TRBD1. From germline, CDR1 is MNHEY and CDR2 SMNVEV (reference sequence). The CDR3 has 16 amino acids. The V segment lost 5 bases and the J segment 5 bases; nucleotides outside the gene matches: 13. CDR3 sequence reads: CASSTWNRGRGDEQYF. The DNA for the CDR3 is TGTGCCAGCAGTACCTGGAACAGGGGGCGAGGGGACGAGCAGTACTTC.

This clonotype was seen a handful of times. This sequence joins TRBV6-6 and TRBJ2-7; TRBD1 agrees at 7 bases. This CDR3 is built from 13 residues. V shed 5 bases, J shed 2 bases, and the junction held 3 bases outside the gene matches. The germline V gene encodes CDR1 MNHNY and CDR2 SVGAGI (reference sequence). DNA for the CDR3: TGTGCCAGCAGTGGGGACAGTACCTACGAGCAGTACTTC. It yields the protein CASSGDSTYEQYF.

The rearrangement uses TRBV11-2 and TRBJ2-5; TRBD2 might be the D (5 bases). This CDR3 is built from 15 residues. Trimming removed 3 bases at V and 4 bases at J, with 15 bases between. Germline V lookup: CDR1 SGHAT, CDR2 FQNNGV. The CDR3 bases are TGTGCCAGCAGCTTGGAATTGGTAGCGTCAGAGACCCAGTACTTC. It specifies CASSLELVASETQYF.

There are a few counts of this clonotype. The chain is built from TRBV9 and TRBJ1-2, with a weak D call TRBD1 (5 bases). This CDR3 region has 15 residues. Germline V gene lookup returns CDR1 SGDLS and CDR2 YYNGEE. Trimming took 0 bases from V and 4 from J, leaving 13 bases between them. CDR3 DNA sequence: TGTGCCAGCAGCGTAGATCCAGGGAAGGTCTATGGCTACACCTTC. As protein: CASSVDPGKVYGYTF.

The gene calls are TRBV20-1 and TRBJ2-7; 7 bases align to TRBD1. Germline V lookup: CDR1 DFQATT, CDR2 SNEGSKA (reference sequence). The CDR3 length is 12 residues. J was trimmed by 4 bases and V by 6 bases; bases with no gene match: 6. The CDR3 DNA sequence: TGCAGTGCCAAGGGGACAGATTACGAGCAGTACGTC. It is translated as CSAKGTDYEQYV.

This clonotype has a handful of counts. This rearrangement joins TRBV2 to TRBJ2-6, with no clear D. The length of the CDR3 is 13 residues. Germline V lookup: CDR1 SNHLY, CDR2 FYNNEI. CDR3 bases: TGTGGGTCCAGGAGCTCTGGGGCCAACGTCCTGACTTTC. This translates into CGSRSSGANVLTF. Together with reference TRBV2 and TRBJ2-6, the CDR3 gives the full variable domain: EPEVTQTPSHQVTQMGQEVILRCVPISNHLYFYWYRQILGQKVEFLVSFYNNEISEKSEIFDDQFSVERPDGSNFTLKIRSTKLEDSAMYFCGSRSSGANVLTFGAGSRLTVL.

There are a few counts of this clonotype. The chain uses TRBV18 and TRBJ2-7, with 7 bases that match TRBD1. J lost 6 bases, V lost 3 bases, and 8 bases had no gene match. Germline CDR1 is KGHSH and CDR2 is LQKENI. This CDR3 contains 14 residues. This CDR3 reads CASSPEPGGGEQYV. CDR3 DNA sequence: TGTGCCAGCTCACCGGAGCCAGGGGGTGGCGAGCAGTACGTC.

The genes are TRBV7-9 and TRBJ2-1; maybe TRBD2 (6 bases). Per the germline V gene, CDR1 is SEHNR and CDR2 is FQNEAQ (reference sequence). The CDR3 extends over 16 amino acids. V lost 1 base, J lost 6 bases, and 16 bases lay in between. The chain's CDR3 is CASSLVLTGVSNEQFF. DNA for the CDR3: TGTGCCAGCAGCTTAGTCTTAACGGGAGTGAGCAATGAGCAGTTCTTC. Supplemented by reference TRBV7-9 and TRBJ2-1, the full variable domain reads DTGVSQNPRHKITKRGQNVTFRCDPISEHNRLYWYRQTLGQGPEFLTYFQNEAQLEKSRLLSDRFSAERPKGSFSTLEIQRTEQGDSAMYLCASSLVLTGVSNEQFFGPGTRLTVL.

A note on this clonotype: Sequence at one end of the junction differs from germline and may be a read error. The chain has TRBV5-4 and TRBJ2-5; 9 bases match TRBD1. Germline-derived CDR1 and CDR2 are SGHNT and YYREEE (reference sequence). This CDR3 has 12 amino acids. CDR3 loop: CASSLNRDRVFF. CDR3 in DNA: TGTGCCAGCAGCTTGAACCGGGACAGGGTGTTCTTC.

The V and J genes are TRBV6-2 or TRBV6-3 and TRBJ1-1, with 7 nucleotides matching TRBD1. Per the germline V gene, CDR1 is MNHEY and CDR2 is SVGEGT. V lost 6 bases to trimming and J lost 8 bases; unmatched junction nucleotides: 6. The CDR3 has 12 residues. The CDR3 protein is CASSLGTVEAFF. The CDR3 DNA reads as TGTGCCAGCAGCCTAGGGACAGTCGAAGCTTTCTTT.

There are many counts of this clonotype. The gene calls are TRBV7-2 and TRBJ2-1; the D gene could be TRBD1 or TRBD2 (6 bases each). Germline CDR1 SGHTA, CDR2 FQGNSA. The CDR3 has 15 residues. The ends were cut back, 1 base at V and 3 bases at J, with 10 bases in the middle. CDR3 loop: CASSLVGGFYNEQFF. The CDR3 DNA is TGTGCCAGCAGCTTAGTGGGGGGCTTCTACAATGAGCAGTTCTTC.

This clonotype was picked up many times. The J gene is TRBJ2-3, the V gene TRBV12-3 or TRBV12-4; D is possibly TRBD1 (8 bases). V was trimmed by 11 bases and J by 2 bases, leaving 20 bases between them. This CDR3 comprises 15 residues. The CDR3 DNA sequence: TGTGCCCTTCGGCGGGGGACAGGCACCACAGATACGCAGTATTTT. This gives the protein CALRRGTGTTDTQYF.

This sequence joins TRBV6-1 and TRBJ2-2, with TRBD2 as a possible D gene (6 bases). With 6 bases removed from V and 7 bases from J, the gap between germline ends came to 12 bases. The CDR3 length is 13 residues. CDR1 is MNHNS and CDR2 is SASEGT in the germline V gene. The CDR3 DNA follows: TGTGCCAGCAGCGGACTATCCGGCGGGGAGCTGTTTTTT. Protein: CASSGLSGGELFF.

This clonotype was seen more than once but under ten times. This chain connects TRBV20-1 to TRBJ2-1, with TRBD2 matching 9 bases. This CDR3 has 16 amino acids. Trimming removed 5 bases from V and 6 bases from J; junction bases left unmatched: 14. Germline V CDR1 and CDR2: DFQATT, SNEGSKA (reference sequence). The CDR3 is CSAPPRTSAGRNEQFF. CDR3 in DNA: TGCAGTGCTCCCCCCAGGACTAGCGCGGGACGCAATGAGCAGTTCTTC.